This T cell receptor (beta chain) emerged from a study of blood T cells in healthy people across ages. Study findings and constraints: Comparison with aged donors showed that long-lived donors had more naive CD4+ cells and higher diversity. Naive T cell percentage by flow cytometry tracked strongly with beta diversity.

With respect to this clonotype: Its specificity is not known.

Researchers collected 9 to 10 milliliters of peripheral blood from every single donor. There were at least 5.5 micrograms of total RNA extracted from every sample. The use of a sample-barcoded 5' primer and a J-beta primer mix characterized a second PCR of about 7 to 12 cycles. One entry per CDR3 protein results from TCRdb running MiXCR on the 5' RACE reads. This table has 1.5 million to 2 million distinct CDR3 sequences, about 39% appearing once. J was trimmed by 4 bases and V by 4 bases; bases with no gene match: 6. The CDR3 consists of 14 residues. Sequencing used blood. This receptor was obtained from a human donor in good health. The rearrangement uses TRBV12-3 or TRBV12-4 and TRBJ1-2; 7 bases map to TRBD1. The CDR3 protein is CASSSRGFFYGYTF. Written as DNA, the CDR3 is TGTGCCAGCAGTTCCAGGGGGTTCTTCTATGGCTACACCTTC.